The 24 T cell receptor beta chains listed next were all sequenced from one sample in a study of blood T cell repertoires in COVID-19. Produced via immunoSEQ multiplex PCR; TCRdb's table is partial and in-frame only. This table has 100,000 to 150,000 clones, 87% appearing once. What was sequenced was peripheral blood. All receptors derive from a woman in her 70s with acute or convalescent COVID-19.

This rearrangement joins TRBV19 to TRBJ1-4, with 7 positions matching TRBD1. V was clipped by 5 bases and J by 3 bases; unmatched bases: 9. The CDR3 spans 16 residues. The germline V gene has CDR1 LNHDA and CDR2 SQIVND (reference sequence). CDR3 in amino acids: CASSPRLDRSNEKLFF. For the CDR3, the DNA is TGTGCCAGTAGTCCACGCCTGGACAGGTCTAATGAAAAACTGTTTTTT. Based on the CDR3 plus reference TRBV19 and TRBJ1-4, the full variable domain is DGGITQSPKYLFRKEGQNVTLSCEQNLNHDAMYWYRQDPGQGLRLIYYSQIVNDFQKGDIAEGYSVSREKKESFPLTVTSAQKNPTAFYLCASSPRLDRSNEKLFFGSGTQLSVL.

The chain uses TRBV24-1 and TRBJ2-1; 7 nucleotides line up with TRBD1. Germline trimming cut 4 bases from V and 6 bases from J; bases unmatched to any gene: 11. The CDR3 covers 16 residues. Germline CDR1 is KGHDR and CDR2 is SFDVKD. For the CDR3, the DNA is TGTGCCACCAGTGAACGCTCTGGGACAGCCGTCAATGAGCAGTTCTTC. Its translation: CATSERSGTAVNEQFF.

The chain couples TRBV5-1 to TRBJ1-5, with a tentative D call TRBD1 (5 bases). The ends were cut back, 2 bases at V and 1 base at J, with 7 bases in the middle. The germline gives CDR1 SGHRS, CDR2 YFSETQ. CDR3 length: 14 residues. The CDR3 DNA is TGCGCCAGCAGCTTAGGGGTAAGCAATCAGCCCCAGCATTTT. This translates into CASSLGVSNQPQHF.

DNA for the CDR3: TGTGCCAGCAGTGAAGCACCCGGACAGGGGCATGGCTACACCTTC. It yields the protein CASSEAPGQGHGYTF. V usage is TRBV6-1 and J usage is TRBJ1-2, with 9 bases aligning to TRBD1. V lost 0 bases and J lost 6; bases outside the gene matches: 5. There are 15 residues in the CDR3. Germline V gene sequence: CDR1 MNHNS, CDR2 SASEGT.

V and J are TRBV9 and TRBJ1-2, with unresolved D. CDR1 is SGDLS, CDR2 YYNGEE, per germline. This CDR3 spans 15 amino acids. V was pared by 0 bases and J by 8 bases, with 17 bases between. CDR3 loop: CASSVEPSALEGYTF. The DNA for the CDR3 is TGTGCCAGCAGCGTAGAGCCCTCCGCACTGGAGGGCTACACCTTC. The complete variable domain, with remaining parts taken from reference TRBV9 and TRBJ1-2, reads DSGVTQTPKHLITATGQRVTLRCSPRSGDLSVYWYQQSLDQGLQFLIQYYNGEERAKGNILERFSAQQFPDLHSELNLSSLELGDSALYFCASSVEPSALEGYTFGSGTRLTVV.

The V and J genes are TRBV5-1 and TRBJ2-2, with a tentative D call TRBD1 (8 bases). The CDR3 extends over 15 amino acids. The germline gives CDR1 SGHRS, CDR2 YFSETQ. Trimming took 3 bases from V and 5 from J, leaving 14 bases between them. The CDR3 sequence: CASSSGQGGTGELFF. The CDR3 DNA reads as TGCGCCAGCAGCTCTGGACAGGGAGGGACCGGGGAGCTGTTTTTT.

This clone was observed a single time. The rearrangement joins TRBV5-5 to TRBJ2-7, with D perhaps matching TRBD1 (5 bases). The CDR3 loop spans 17 amino acids. V was clipped by 4 bases and J by 4 bases, with 24 bases between them. Germline CDR1 SGHKS, CDR2 YYEKEE (reference sequence). CDR3 sequence reads: CASSTRQNIPAHYEQYF. The CDR3 bases are TGTGCCAGCAGCACACGACAGAATATACCGGCACATTACGAGCAGTACTTC.

The chain uses TRBV10-3 and TRBJ1-5; D remains unclear. V lost 3 bases and J lost 1, with 4 bases in between. Germline V gene sequence: CDR1 ENHRY, CDR2 SYGVKD. This CDR3 spans 13 amino acids. This CDR3 is CAISEESNQPQHF. As DNA, the CDR3 is TGTGCCATCAGTGAAGAGAGCAATCAGCCCCAGCATTTT.

The chain links TRBV19 to TRBJ1-6, with TRBD1 as a possible D gene (6 bases). From germline, CDR1 is LNHDA and CDR2 SQIVND (reference sequence). This CDR3 contains 14 residues. Trimming cost V 5 bases and J 5 bases, with 10 bases left between them. DNA of the CDR3: TGTGCCAGTAGTTTACAGGGAAATAATTCACCCCTCCACTTT. As protein: CASSLQGNNSPLHF.

This clone came up once. The rearrangement uses TRBV9 and TRBJ1-1; 7 nucleotides align to TRBD1. This CDR3 comprises 17 residues. CDR1 is SGDLS and CDR2 is YYNGEE in the germline V gene. The V segment lost 7 bases and the J segment 0 bases; nucleotides outside the gene matches: 15. The CDR3: CASGQGQEGSMNTEAFF. CDR3 bases: TGTGCCAGCGGCCAAGGACAGGAGGGGAGTATGAACACTGAAGCTTTCTTT.

This chain connects TRBV7-9 to TRBJ1-2; possible D gene TRBD1, 5 bases. CDR3 size: 15 residues. Germline-derived CDR1 and CDR2 are SEHNR and FQNEAQ (reference sequence). V dropped 2 bases and J dropped 6 bases, with 16 bases sitting between them. CDR3 loop: CASSLLAAGVNGYTF. CDR3 DNA sequence: TGTGCCAGCAGCTTATTGGCGGCGGGGGTGAATGGCTACACCTTC.

The rearrangement joins TRBV5-1 to TRBJ2-3; D not certain. The germline V gene has CDR1 SGHRS and CDR2 YFSETQ. V was shortened by 4 bases and J by 2 bases, with 14 bases between the two germline ends. The CDR3 totals 15 residues. CDR3 loop: CASSPSGDFTDTQYF. CDR3 DNA: TGCGCCAGCAGCCCCTCCGGAGACTTCACAGATACGCAGTATTTT.

The chain uses TRBV7-2 and TRBJ2-7, with 9 bases fitting TRBD1. The CDR3 is 15 residues long. V shed 1 base and J 5 bases; nucleotides not matched to a gene: 6. Germline CDR1 reads SGHTA; CDR2 reads FQGNSA. CDR3 amino acids: CASSLGPGQGHEQYF. The CDR3 nucleotides are TGTGCCAGCAGCTTAGGGCCGGGACAGGGTCACGAGCAGTACTTC.

Note on this clone: The same CDR3 arises from other DNA sequences in this sample as well. V is TRBV7-3 and J is TRBJ1-6, with 7 bases identical to TRBD1. Looked up from germline, CDR1 is SGHTA and CDR2 is FQGTGA. V was clipped by 2 bases and J by 10 bases; unmatched bases: 8. The CDR3 loop spans 15 amino acids. The CDR3 bases are TGTGCCAGCAGCTTATATACAGGGGCAAAGTCACCCCTCCACTTT. This encodes CASSLYTGAKSPLHF.

This sequence joins TRBV5-5 and TRBJ2-3; the match to TRBD2 covers 7 bases. The CDR3 is 15 residues long. The germline V gene has CDR1 SGHKS and CDR2 YYEKEE (reference sequence). Losses at the gene ends were 4 bases for V and 6 bases for J; bases not matched to a gene: 11. The CDR3 DNA sequence: TGTGCCAGCAGCCCATCGCTGGAGGGAGGGGATACGCAGTATTTT. This translates into CASSPSLEGGDTQYF.

The chain joins TRBV4-2 to TRBJ1-4; no reliable D call. The CDR3 spans 15 residues. The germline gives CDR1 LGHNA, CDR2 YNFKEQ. Deletions cut 0 bases from V and 7 bases from J, with 12 bases between. For the CDR3, the DNA is TGTGCCAGCAGCCAAGATGAGGGAGGCGGTGAAAAACTGTTTTTT. It codes for CASSQDEGGGEKLFF.

V gene TRBV5-1 combines with J gene TRBJ2-2; 11 bases line up with TRBD2. V gave up 6 bases and J gave up 5 bases; unmatched junction bases: 9. The CDR3 sequence is 16 residues long. Germline V gives CDR1 SGHRS, CDR2 YFSETQ. CDR3 sequence reads: CASNSGGAAKTGELFF. The CDR3 coding sequence is TGCGCCAGCAATAGCGGGGGGGCTGCAAAAACCGGGGAGCTGTTTTTT. The variable domain in full, with the rest retrieved from reference TRBV5-1 and TRBJ2-2, is KAGVTQTPRYLIKTRGQQVTLSCSPISGHRSVSWYQQTPGQGLQFLFEYFSETQRNKGNFPGRFSGRQFSNSRSEMNVSTLELGDSALYLCASNSGGAAKTGELFFGEGSRLTVL.

The chain recombines TRBV7-8 with TRBJ2-5; 8 bases line up with TRBD2. Germline loops: CDR1 SGHVS, CDR2 FQNEAQ. The V gene end was trimmed by 3 bases and the J gene end by 4 bases; junction bases not matched to a gene: 10. The CDR3 is 16 residues long. The CDR3 spells CASSFRGLAMRETQYF. CDR3 in DNA: TGTGCCAGCAGCTTCCGTGGACTAGCAATGCGAGAGACCCAGTACTTC.

J is TRBJ1-4 and V is TRBV25-1; 8 bases fit TRBD1. This CDR3 is 16 amino acids long. CDR1 and CDR2 from the germline V gene are MGHDK and SYGVNS. V was clipped by 2 bases and J by 8 bases; unmatched bases: 10. The CDR3 region is CASSEGGTGQGEKLFF. As DNA, the CDR3 is TGTGCCAGCAGTGAAGGAGGGACAGGCCAAGGGGAAAAACTGTTTTTT.

The chain couples TRBV6-5 to TRBJ1-2, with 7 bases that match TRBD1. V gave up 2 bases and J gave up 7 bases; unmatched junction bases: 4. Germline loops: CDR1 MNHEY, CDR2 SVGAGI. This CDR3 spans 13 amino acids. The DNA for the CDR3 is TGTGCCAGCAGTTACACTACAGGGGTTGGCTACACCTTC. It is translated as CASSYTTGVGYTF.

The chain joins TRBV14 to TRBJ1-1; D is possibly TRBD1 (5 bases). The V gene lost 6 bases and the J gene lost 1 base, with 12 bases spanning the gap. This CDR3 comprises 14 residues. CDR1 SGHDN and CDR2 FVKESK come from the germline V gene. CDR3 coding DNA: TGTGCCAGCAGTTCTTCTGGGGCGAACACTGAAGCTTTCTTT. This encodes CASSSSGANTEAFF.

The chain joins TRBV11-1 to TRBJ1-6, with 7 bases matching TRBD1. CDR3 size: 14 residues. V dropped 3 bases and J dropped 5; count of bases not matched to a gene: 1. The germline gives CDR1 SGHAT, CDR2 FQDESV (reference sequence). Here the CDR3 reads CASSFDRDNSPLHF. The CDR3 DNA follows: TGTGCCAGCAGCTTTGACAGGGATAATTCACCCCTCCACTTT.

V usage is TRBV5-5 and J usage is TRBJ1-5, with D tentatively TRBD1 (5 bases). Looked up from germline, CDR1 is SGHKS and CDR2 is YYEKEE (reference sequence). The V end was cut by 3 bases, the J end by 7 bases, with 14 bases between. The length of the CDR3 is 14 residues. Here the CDR3 DNA reads TGTGCCAGCAGCTGGAACCCTTCAGGGCAGCCCCAGCATTTT. Translation: CASSWNPSGQPQHF.

J is TRBJ2-3 and V is TRBV10-3, with 7 bases lining up with TRBD2. This CDR3 has 14 residues. In germline, CDR1 is ENHRY, CDR2 SYGVKD. The V segment lost 4 bases and the J segment 0 bases; nucleotides outside the gene matches: 1. The CDR3 sequence is CAISGEGSTDTQYF. The CDR3 DNA follows: TGTGCCATCAGTGGGGAGGGTAGCACAGATACGCAGTATTTT.